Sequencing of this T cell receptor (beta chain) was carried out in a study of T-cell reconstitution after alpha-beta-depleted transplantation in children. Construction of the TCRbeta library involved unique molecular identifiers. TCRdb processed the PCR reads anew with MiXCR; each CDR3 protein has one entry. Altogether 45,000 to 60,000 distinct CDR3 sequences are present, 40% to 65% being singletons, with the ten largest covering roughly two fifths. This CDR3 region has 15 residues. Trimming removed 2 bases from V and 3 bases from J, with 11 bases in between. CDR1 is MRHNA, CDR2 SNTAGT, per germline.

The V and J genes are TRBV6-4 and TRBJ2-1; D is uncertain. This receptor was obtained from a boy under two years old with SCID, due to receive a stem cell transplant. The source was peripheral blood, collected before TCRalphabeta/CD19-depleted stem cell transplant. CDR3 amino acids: CASSDTAGDYNEQFF. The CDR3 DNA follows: TGTGCCAGCAGTGACACGGCAGGCGACTACAATGAGCAGTTCTTC.